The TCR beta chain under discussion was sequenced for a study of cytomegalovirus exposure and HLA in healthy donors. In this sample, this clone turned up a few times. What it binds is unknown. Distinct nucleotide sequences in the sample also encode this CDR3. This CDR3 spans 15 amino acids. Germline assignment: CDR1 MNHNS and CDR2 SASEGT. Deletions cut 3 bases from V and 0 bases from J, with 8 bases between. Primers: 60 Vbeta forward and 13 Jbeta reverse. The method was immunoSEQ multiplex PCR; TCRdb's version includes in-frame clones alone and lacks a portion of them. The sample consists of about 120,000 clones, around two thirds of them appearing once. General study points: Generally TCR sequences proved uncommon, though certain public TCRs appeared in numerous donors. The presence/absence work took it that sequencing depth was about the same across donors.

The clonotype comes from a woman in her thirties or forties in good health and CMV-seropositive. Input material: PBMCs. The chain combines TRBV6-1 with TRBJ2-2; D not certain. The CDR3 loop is CASSELAANTGELFF. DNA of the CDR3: TGTGCCAGCAGTGAGTTGGCGGCGAACACCGGGGAGCTGTTTTTT.